Listed below are T cell receptor beta chains from one sample, sequenced in a study of vaccination effects on CD4 cells after COVID-19. Their target antigens are unknown. Profiled with immunoSEQ multiplex PCR; TCRdb holds only in-frame clones, not every one. The sample has tens of thousands of clones; over 60% are singletons. The specimen was CD4+ T cells from PBMCs cultured without peptide, collected before COVID-19 vaccination. The source is a human donor who received a COVID-19 vaccine. CDR3s include the opening cysteine and the closing phenylalanine or tryptophan. A D gene is named only where the DNA matches it firmly. Where a row states a size, it is once, few, many or the class of an expanded clone; other rows omit it.

V gene	D gene	CDR3 length	clone size	J gene	CDR3 DNA	CDR3 protein
TRBV4-1	TRBD1	14	NA	TRBJ1-5	TGCGCCAGCAGCCGAGACAGGGAAGATCAGCCCCAGCATTTT	CASSRDREDQPQHF
TRBV7-3	NA	13	NA	TRBJ1-6	TGTGCCAGCAGCCCCGGACGCTTTTCACCCCTCCACTTT	CASSPGRFSPLHF
TRBV6-5	NA	15	NA	TRBJ1-5	TGTGCCAGCAGTTACTCGAGGGGAGTGAGTCAGCCCCAGCATTTT	CASSYSRGVSQPQHF
TRBV19	NA	14	NA	TRBJ1-6	TGTGCCAGTAGGGGCGGACGGACTAATTCACCCCTCCACTTT	CASRGGRTNSPLHF
TRBV24-1	TRBD1	15	NA	TRBJ2-5	TGTGCCACCAGTGATTTGCAGGGGGCAAGGGAGACCCAGTACTTC	CATSDLQGARETQYF
TRBV19	NA	14	NA	TRBJ1-2	TGTGCCAGTAGTACGGCGGTGGGGGACTATGGCTACACCTTC	CASSTAVGDYGYTF
TRBV7-2	TRBD2	17	NA	TRBJ2-5	TGTGCCAGCTTACCTAGCGGAAGGAGAAACTCCCAAGAGACCCAGTACTTC	CASLPSGRRNSQETQYF
TRBV29-1	TRBD1	13	NA	TRBJ1-4	TGCAGCGTTCGGGGACAGGGAGGGGAAAAACTGTTTTTT	CSVRGQGGEKLFF
TRBV11-1	TRBD1	14	NA	TRBJ1-1	TGTGCCAGCAGCTTTAACAGGGGGGCCACTGAAGCTTTCTTT	CASSFNRGATEAFF
TRBV14	TRBD2	16	NA	TRBJ2-1	TGTGCCAGCAGCCTGCGAGCACTAGCGGGGGGCAATGAGCAGTTCTTC	CASSLRALAGGNEQFF
TRBV24-1	NA	14	NA	TRBJ2-3	TGTGCCACCAGTGATTTTGGCACTACAGATACGCAGTATTTT	CATSDFGTTDTQYF
TRBV27	NA	14	NA	TRBJ1-1	TGTGCCAGCGATAATGCTGGGCGGAACACTGAAGCTTTCTTT	CASDNAGRNTEAFF
TRBV11-2	TRBD1	13	NA	TRBJ1-6	TGTGCCAGCAGCTTAGTGACAGGGTCGGGCCTCCACTTT	CASSLVTGSGLHF
TRBV30	TRBD1	15	NA	TRBJ2-2	TGTGCCTGGAGTGTACAAGGGGGCGAGGACGGGGAGCTGTTTTTT	CAWSVQGGEDGELFF
TRBV6-4	NA	10	NA	TRBJ1-3	TGTGCCGGACTCGGGGGGACCATATATTTT	CAGLGGTIYF
TRBV6-5	NA	14	few	TRBJ1-2	TGTGCCAGCAGTTCCTGGGGGGAAAAGGTTGGCTACACCTTC	CASSSWGEKVGYTF
TRBV10-2	TRBD1	14	NA	TRBJ2-1	TGCGCCAGCGGGGGACAGGGTACCTACAATGAGCAGTTCTTC	CASGGQGTYNEQFF
TRBV6-2/TRBV6-3	TRBD2	18	once	TRBJ2-5	TGTGCCAGCAGCACTTTACGTTCTGCGGGGGGTAACCAAGAGACCCAGTACTTC	CASSTLRSAGGNQETQYF
TRBV5-1	TRBD1	15	NA	TRBJ2-1	TGCGCCAGCAGCCAGACAGGGAGAGCCGACAATGAGCAGTTCTTC	CASSQTGRADNEQFF
TRBV6-5	NA	15	NA	TRBJ1-1	TGTGCCAGCAGTTACTCGCTCGGGGGGTGGACTGAAGCTTTCTTT	CASSYSLGGWTEAFF
TRBV7-9	NA	12	NA	TRBJ2-3	TGTGCCAGCAGCTTAGTAGAGGATACGCAGTATTTT	CASSLVEDTQYF
TRBV6-2/TRBV6-3	NA	13	NA	TRBJ1-3	TGTGCCAGCAGCCGGGTCTCTGGAAACACCATATATTTT	CASSRVSGNTIYF
TRBV30	NA	13	few	TRBJ1-1	TGTGCCTGGAGTTCCGTAGTTAACACTGAAGCTTTCTTT	CAWSSVVNTEAFF